These 24 T cell receptor beta chains came from one sample sequenced in a study of control samples from healthy donors and cancer patients. The assay was immunoSEQ multiplex PCR, and TCRdb's table has in-frame clones only and misses some. The table has 85,000 to 100,000 clones, approximately 93% seen once; the top ten hold 8%. Sequencing was done on a sample of blood. These receptor sequences come from a man between 18 and 35 years old in good health.

The rearrangement joins TRBV4-1 to TRBJ1-5; D is perhaps TRBD1 (6 bases). The CDR3 covers 16 residues. CDR1 and CDR2 from the germline V gene are MGHRA and YSYEKL. The germline V and J ends were trimmed by 0 bases and 6 bases, with 15 bases remaining between them. This chain's CDR3 is CASSQDWGGGGQPQHF. In DNA, the CDR3 is TGCGCCAGCAGCCAAGATTGGGGGGGCGGAGGTCAGCCCCAGCATTTT.

The V call is TRBV7-3, the J call TRBJ1-1, with D possibly being TRBD1 (5 bases). The germline gives CDR1 SGHTA, CDR2 FQGTGA. This CDR3 comprises 14 residues. Deletions cut 4 bases from V and 0 bases from J, with 9 bases between. CDR3 coding DNA: TGTGCCAGCAGCTCCGGGGCTATGAACACTGAAGCTTTCTTT. Its translation is CASSSGAMNTEAFF.

V usage is TRBV6-2 or TRBV6-3 and J usage is TRBJ1-2, with TRBD1 matching 8 bases. The CDR3 runs to 15 residues. Germline V gene lookup returns CDR1 MNHEY and CDR2 SVGEGT. J lost 2 bases, V lost 5 bases, and 7 bases had no gene match. The CDR3 sequence: CASSTGTGSNYGYTF. The CDR3 coding sequence is TGTGCCAGCAGTACCGGGACAGGTAGCAACTATGGCTACACCTTC.

The rearrangement joins TRBV5-4 to TRBJ2-1; the D is unclear. Germline CDR1 and CDR2: SGHNT and YYREEE (reference sequence). Deletions cut 0 bases from V and 0 bases from J, with 4 bases between. The CDR3 loop spans 14 amino acids. In nucleotides, the CDR3 is TGTGCCAGCAGCTTGGGAAGCTCCTACAATGAGCAGTTCTTC. It encodes CASSLGSSYNEQFF.

The chain has TRBV4-2 and TRBJ1-1; D gene uncertain. The CDR3 length is 15 residues. The V gene's germline CDR1 is LGHNA and CDR2 YNFKEQ. Trimming removed 1 base at V and 2 bases at J, with 11 bases between. CDR3 residues: CASSQVSQANTEAFF. The CDR3 DNA is TGTGCCAGCAGCCAAGTGAGCCAGGCAAACACTGAAGCTTTCTTT.

J is TRBJ1-1 and V is TRBV19; perhaps TRBD1 as D (6 bases). The CDR3 totals 14 residues. V lost 10 bases to trimming and J lost 5 bases, with 20 bases between them. Germline CDR1 and CDR2: LNHDA and SQIVND (reference sequence). The CDR3 spells CATSAGGPGTEAFF. The CDR3 nucleotides are TGTGCCACCTCAGCCGGGGGCCCGGGGACTGAAGCTTTCTTT.

This sequence joins TRBV30 and TRBJ1-3; no definite D call. Trimming cost V 2 bases and J 1 base, with 3 bases left between them. The germline gives CDR1 GTSNPN, CDR2 SVGIG (reference sequence). The CDR3 covers 12 residues. The CDR3 DNA follows: TGTGCCTGGAGTTGGTCTGGAAACACCATATATTTT. It specifies CAWSWSGNTIYF.

V is TRBV4-2 and J is TRBJ2-1; D may be TRBD1 or TRBD2 (6 bases each). The CDR3 sequence is 15 residues long. V lost 0 bases, J lost 7 bases, and 13 bases lay in between. Germline V lookup: CDR1 LGHNA, CDR2 YNFKEQ. CDR3 sequence (DNA): TGTGCCAGCAGCCAAGATGTGTGGGGGGCGAATGAGCAGTTCTTC. Protein: CASSQDVWGANEQFF.

CDR3 amino acids: CASSPTSGQGMNTEAFF. The CDR3 DNA sequence: TGTGCCAGCTCACCCACCTCAGGACAGGGAATGAACACTGAAGCTTTCTTT. The chain uses TRBV18 and TRBJ1-1; 8 positions agree with TRBD1. CDR3 length: 17 amino acids. J lost 0 bases, V lost 3 bases, and 9 bases had no gene match. Germline CDR1 reads KGHSH; CDR2 reads LQKENI.

This chain uses TRBV24-1 with TRBJ2-3; 8 nucleotides align to TRBD1. CDR3 length: 15 amino acids. With 4 bases clipped from V and 1 base from J, the junction kept 3 bases outside the gene matches. Germline V gives CDR1 KGHDR, CDR2 SFDVKD. CDR3: CATSDSDRGTDTQYF. The CDR3 region has the DNA TGTGCCACCAGTGACTCGGACAGGGGCACAGATACGCAGTATTTT.

In nucleotides, the CDR3 is TGTGCCAGCAGACCCAGAGGAGGGCAAGGCACTGAAGCTTTCTTT. Its translation is CASRPRGGQGTEAFF. The chain is built from TRBV25-1 and TRBJ1-1; no reliable D call. The V and J ends lost 6 bases and 4 bases respectively, with 18 bases between them. The V gene's germline CDR1 is MGHDK and CDR2 SYGVNS. The CDR3 runs to 15 residues.

This clone was counted between two and nine times. The V and J genes are TRBV6-1 and TRBJ2-2; 8 nucleotides agree with TRBD2. The CDR3 totals 16 residues. The V gene's germline CDR1 is MNHNS and CDR2 SASEGT. Trimming took 3 bases from V and 3 from J; bases not matched to a gene: 6. The CDR3 region has the DNA TGTGCCAGCAGTGAGGGGGGGCGGGGGGACACCGGGGAGCTGTTTTTT. Translated: CASSEGGRGDTGELFF.

The chain recombines TRBV5-1 with TRBJ2-3, with 14 bases aligning to TRBD2. Trimming at V came to 4 bases and at J to 2 bases, leaving 3 bases not matched to a gene. Per germline, CDR1 SGHRS and CDR2 YFSETQ. CDR3 length equals 16 residues. CDR3 sequence: CASSQTSGGATDTQYF. The CDR3 DNA reads as TGCGCCAGCAGCCAGACTAGCGGGGGGGCCACAGATACGCAGTATTTT.

This clone was detected only once. The CDR3: CASSPFSGDSYEQYF. The CDR3 coding sequence is TGTGCCAGCAGCCCGTTCTCGGGAGACTCCTACGAGCAGTACTTC. This chain connects TRBV13 to TRBJ2-7; D is perhaps TRBD2 (6 bases). V was clipped by 5 bases and J by 0 bases, with 14 bases between them. CDR3 length: 15 amino acids. CDR1 is PRHDT and CDR2 is FYEKMQ in the germline V gene (reference sequence).

V and J are TRBV7-8 and TRBJ2-1, with 12 positions matching TRBD2. The CDR3 length is 17 residues. V lost 5 bases to trimming and J lost 0 bases; unmatched junction nucleotides: 5. Germline V gene data show CDR1 as SGHVS and CDR2 as FQNEAQ. CDR3 bases: TGTGCCAGCAGCCCGTGGACTAGCGGGAACTCCTACAATGAGCAGTTCTTC. Its protein product is CASSPWTSGNSYNEQFF.

V and J are TRBV18 and TRBJ2-1, with D tentatively TRBD2 (5 bases). Germline V lookup: CDR1 KGHSH, CDR2 LQKENI. This CDR3 has 16 amino acids. V was clipped by 3 bases and J by 8 bases, with 20 bases between them. The CDR3 here is CASSPVRAPRGDEQFF. CDR3 DNA: TGTGCCAGCTCACCGGTCCGGGCCCCCCGGGGAGATGAGCAGTTCTTC.

V usage is TRBV30 and J usage is TRBJ1-1; D not certain. The CDR3 spans 13 residues. Trimming pared 4 bases from V and 1 base from J, leaving 10 bases between. CDR1 GTSNPN and CDR2 SVGIG come from the germline V gene (reference sequence). The CDR3 DNA reads as TGTGCCTGGAATGTTGGACCGAACACTGAAGCTTTCTTT. This codes for CAWNVGPNTEAFF. Drawing the rest from reference TRBV30 and TRBJ1-1, the complete variable domain is SQTIHQWPATLVQPVGSPLSLECTVEGTSNPNLYWYRQAAGRGLQLLFYSVGIGQISSEVPQNLSASRPQDRQFILSSKKLLLSDSGFYLCAWNVGPNTEAFFGQGTRLTVV.

The chain uses TRBV18 and TRBJ2-2, with D perhaps matching TRBD1 (6 bases). V was pared by 4 bases and J by 3 bases, with 9 bases between. The CDR3 covers 14 residues. CDR1 is KGHSH, CDR2 LQKENI, per germline. This chain's CDR3 is CASSRNRDTGELFF. In nucleotides, the CDR3 is TGTGCCAGCTCACGGAACAGGGACACCGGGGAGCTGTTTTTT. The full variable domain, rest sourced from reference TRBV18 and TRBJ2-2, is NAGVMQNPRHLVRRRGQEARLRCSPMKGHSHVYWYRQLPEEGLKFMVYLQKENIIDESGMPKERFSAEFPKEGPSILRIQQVVRGDSAAYFCASSRNRDTGELFFGEGSRLTVL.

V gene TRBV6-2 or TRBV6-3 combines with J gene TRBJ2-2; 7 bases agree with TRBD2. This CDR3 is built from 15 residues. The ends lost 7 bases at V and 5 bases at J; junction bases unmatched: 10. Germline CDR1 and CDR2: MNHEY and SVGEGT. The CDR3: CASTPIGEGTGELFF. The DNA for the CDR3 is TGTGCCAGCACCCCCATAGGGGAGGGGACCGGGGAGCTGTTTTTT.

Here the CDR3 DNA reads TGTGCCAGCAGCGTAGTCGGACTAGCGGGAGGAAACACCGGGGAGCTGTTTTTT. Translating it yields CASSVVGLAGGNTGELFF. This chain connects TRBV9 to TRBJ2-2; 14 positions agree with TRBD2. The CDR3 is 18 amino acids. V lost 0 bases, J lost 2 bases, and 3 bases stayed unmatched. Germline V gene lookup returns CDR1 SGDLS and CDR2 YYNGEE.

The V call is TRBV19, the J call TRBJ1-3, with a weak D call TRBD1 (5 bases). Germline CDR1 and CDR2: LNHDA and SQIVND (reference sequence). The V gene lost 4 bases and the J gene lost 0 bases, with 19 bases spanning the gap. The CDR3 contains 18 residues. CDR3 in DNA: TGTGCCAGTAGTACAAGGGACGTGACTGATAGCTCTGGAAACACCATATATTTT. It codes for CASSTRDVTDSSGNTIYF. The full variable domain, with the rest looked up from reference TRBV19 and TRBJ1-3, is DGGITQSPKYLFRKEGQNVTLSCEQNLNHDAMYWYRQDPGQGLRLIYYSQIVNDFQKGDIAEGYSVSREKKESFPLTVTSAQKNPTAFYLCASSTRDVTDSSGNTIYFGEGSWLTVV.

The chain is built from TRBV14 and TRBJ1-4; TRBD1 aligns across 7 bases. The CDR3 totals 14 residues. Per germline, CDR1 SGHDN and CDR2 FVKESK. Germline trimming cut 4 bases from V and 5 bases from J; bases unmatched to any gene: 4. The CDR3 bases are TGTGCCAGCAGCCGACAGGGAGGAAATGAAAAACTGTTTTTT. Translating gives CASSRQGGNEKLFF.

The genes are TRBV11-2 and TRBJ2-1, with D perhaps matching TRBD2 (5 bases). CDR3 length: 15 amino acids. The germline gives CDR1 SGHAT, CDR2 FQNNGV. The V and J ends lost 1 base and 9 bases respectively, with 16 bases between them. As DNA, the CDR3 is TGTGCCAGCAGCTTAGGACTAACCCGCGAGGGTGAGCAGTTCTTC. Protein: CASSLGLTREGEQFF.

This chain connects TRBV13 to TRBJ2-5; tentative D call: TRBD1 (6 bases). Deletions cut 2 bases from V and 5 bases from J, with 6 bases between. Looked up from germline, CDR1 is PRHDT and CDR2 is FYEKMQ (reference sequence). The CDR3 runs 12 residues. The CDR3 spells CASSLRGETQYF. CDR3 nucleotide sequence: TGTGCCAGCAGCTTAAGGGGGGAGACCCAGTACTTC.